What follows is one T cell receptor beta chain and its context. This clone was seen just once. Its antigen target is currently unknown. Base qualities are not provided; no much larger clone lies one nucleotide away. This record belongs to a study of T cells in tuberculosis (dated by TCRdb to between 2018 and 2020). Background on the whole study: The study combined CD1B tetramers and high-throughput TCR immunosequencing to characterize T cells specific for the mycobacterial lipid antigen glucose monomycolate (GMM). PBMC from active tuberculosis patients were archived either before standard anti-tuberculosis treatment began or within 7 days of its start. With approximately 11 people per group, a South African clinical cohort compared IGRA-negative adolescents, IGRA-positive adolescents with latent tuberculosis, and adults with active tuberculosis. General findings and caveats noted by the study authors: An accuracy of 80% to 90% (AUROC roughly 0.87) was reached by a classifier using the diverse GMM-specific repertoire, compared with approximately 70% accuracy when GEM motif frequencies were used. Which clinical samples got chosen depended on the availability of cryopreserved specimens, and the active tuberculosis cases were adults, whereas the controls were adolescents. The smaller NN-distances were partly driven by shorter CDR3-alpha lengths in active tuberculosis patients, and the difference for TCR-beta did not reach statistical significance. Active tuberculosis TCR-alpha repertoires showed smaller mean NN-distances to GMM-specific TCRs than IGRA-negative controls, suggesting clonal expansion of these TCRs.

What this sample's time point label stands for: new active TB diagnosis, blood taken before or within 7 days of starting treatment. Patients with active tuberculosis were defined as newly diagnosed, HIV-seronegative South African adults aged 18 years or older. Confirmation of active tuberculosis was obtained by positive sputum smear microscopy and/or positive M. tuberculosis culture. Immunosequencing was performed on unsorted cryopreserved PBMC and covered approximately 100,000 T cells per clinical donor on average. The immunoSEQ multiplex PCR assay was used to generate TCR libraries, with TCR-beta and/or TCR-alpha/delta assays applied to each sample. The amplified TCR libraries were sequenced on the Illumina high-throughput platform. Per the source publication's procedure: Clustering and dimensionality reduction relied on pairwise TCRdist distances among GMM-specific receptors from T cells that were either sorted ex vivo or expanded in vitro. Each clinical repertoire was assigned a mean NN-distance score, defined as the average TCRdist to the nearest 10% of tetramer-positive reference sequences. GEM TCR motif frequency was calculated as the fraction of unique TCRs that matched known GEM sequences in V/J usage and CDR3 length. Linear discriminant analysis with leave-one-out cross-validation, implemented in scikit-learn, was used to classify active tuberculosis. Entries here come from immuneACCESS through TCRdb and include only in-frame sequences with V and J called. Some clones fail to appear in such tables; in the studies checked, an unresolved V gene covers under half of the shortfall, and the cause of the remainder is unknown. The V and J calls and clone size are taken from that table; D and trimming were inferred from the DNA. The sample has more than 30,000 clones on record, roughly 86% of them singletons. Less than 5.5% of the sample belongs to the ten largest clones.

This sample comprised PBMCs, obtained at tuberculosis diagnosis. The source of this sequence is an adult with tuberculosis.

CDR3 protein: CASSPTGYTEAFF. The nucleotide sequence is given as TGTGCCAGCAGCCCTACAGGGTACACTGAAGCTTTCTTT. The chain was built from TRBV6-5 and TRBJ1-1, and TRBD1 may be the D gene, going by 6 matching bases. Trimming costs V 6 bases and J 3 bases, and their ends lie 11 bases apart. CDR1 MNHEY and CDR2 SVGAGI are derived from the germline V gene. From cysteine to phenylalanine, the CDR3 is 13 amino acids long. Only the CDR3 DNA stays, 39 bases, in frame from base 1.